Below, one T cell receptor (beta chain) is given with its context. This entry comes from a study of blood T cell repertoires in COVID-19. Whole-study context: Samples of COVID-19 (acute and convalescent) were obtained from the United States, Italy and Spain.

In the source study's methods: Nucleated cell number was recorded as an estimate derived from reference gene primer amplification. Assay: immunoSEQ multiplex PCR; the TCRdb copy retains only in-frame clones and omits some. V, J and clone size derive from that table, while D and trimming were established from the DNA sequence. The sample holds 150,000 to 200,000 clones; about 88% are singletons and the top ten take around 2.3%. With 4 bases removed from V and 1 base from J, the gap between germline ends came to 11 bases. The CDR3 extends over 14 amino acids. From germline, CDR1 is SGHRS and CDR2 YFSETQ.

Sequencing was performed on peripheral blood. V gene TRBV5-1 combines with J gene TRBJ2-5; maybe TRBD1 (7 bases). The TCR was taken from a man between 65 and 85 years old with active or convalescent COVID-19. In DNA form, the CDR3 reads TGCGCCAGCAGCGGGGGGACAGTCCAAGAGACCCAGTACTTC. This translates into CASSGGTVQETQYF.